These T cell receptor beta chains were read from a single sample in a study of cytomegalovirus exposure and HLA in healthy donors. Sequencing used immunoSEQ multiplex PCR; TCRdb keeps in-frame clones, though not all of them. The sample lists fewer than 130,000 clones, roughly 71% occurring once. Sequencing was carried out using PBMCs. The origin of the receptors is a man aged 35 to 55 in good health and CMV-seropositive. Both conserved end residues are part of each CDR3. A D gene is named only where the DNA matches it firmly. A clone size is listed for some rows: how often the clone was seen (once, few, many), or a class if it is expanded.

J: TRBJ2-6
size: -
D: TRBD1
V: TRBV23-1
CDR3: CARGQGSYGANVLTF
DNA: TGCGCCCGTGGACAGGGCAGTTATGGGGCCAACGTCCTGACTTTC

J: TRBJ2-7
size: -
D: TRBD1
V: TRBV6-6
CDR3: CATRDSPYEQYF
DNA: TGTGCCACCCGGGACAGTCCCTACGAGCAGTACTTC

J: TRBJ2-7
size: once
D: -
V: TRBV29-1
CDR3: CSVERQGSYEQYF
DNA: TGCAGCGTTGAACGTCAGGGTTCCTACGAGCAGTACTTC

J: TRBJ2-7
size: -
D: -
V: TRBV14
CDR3: CASSQVRAPGLRYEQYF
DNA: TGTGCCAGCAGCCAAGTCCGGGCCCCGGGACTGAGGTACGAGCAGTACTTC

J: TRBJ1-4
size: few
D: TRBD1
V: TRBV4-1
CDR3: CASSRDRGGGSGEKLFF
DNA: TGCGCCAGCAGCCGGGACAGGGGAGGGGGGAGCGGTGAAAAACTGTTTTTT

J: TRBJ2-5
size: -
D: -
V: TRBV30
CDR3: CAWSGASQETQYF
DNA: TGTGCCTGGAGTGGGGCAAGCCAAGAGACCCAGTACTTC

J: TRBJ1-1
size: -
D: TRBD1
V: TRBV4-2
CDR3: CASSPGQGKGAEAFF
DNA: TGTGCCAGCAGCCCAGGACAGGGTAAGGGCGCTGAAGCTTTCTTT

J: TRBJ2-5
size: -
D: -
V: TRBV5-1
CDR3: CASSPQGNQETQYF
DNA: TGCGCCAGCAGCCCCCAGGGGAATCAAGAGACCCAGTACTTC

J: TRBJ1-5
size: -
D: -
V: TRBV2
CDR3: CASSQQGSNQPQHF
DNA: TGTGCCAGCAGTCAACAGGGAAGCAATCAGCCCCAGCATTTT

J: TRBJ2-3
size: few
D: -
V: TRBV5-4
CDR3: CASSSLGDTQYF
DNA: TGTGCCAGCAGCAGTCTTGGCGATACGCAGTATTTT

J: TRBJ1-5
size: once
D: -
V: TRBV30
CDR3: CAWSVRGKDQPQHF
DNA: TGTGCCTGGAGTGTACGAGGGAAAGATCAGCCCCAGCATTTT

J: TRBJ1-3
size: -
D: -
V: TRBV2
CDR3: CASSGIWGDTIYF
DNA: TGTGCCAGCAGTGGGATATGGGGGGACACCATATATTTT

J: TRBJ1-2
size: once
D: -
V: TRBV5-1
CDR3: CASSLVRGADYGYTF
DNA: TGCGCCAGCAGCTTGGTACGGGGGGCTGACTATGGCTACACCTTC

J: TRBJ2-7
size: -
D: TRBD2
V: TRBV7-2
CDR3: CASSSRGGVNYEQYF
DNA: TGTGCCAGCAGCTCCCGGGGGGGCGTCAACTACGAGCAGTACTTC

J: TRBJ1-1
size: -
D: TRBD1
V: TRBV5-4
CDR3: CASRQGQGTEAFF
DNA: TGTGCCAGCAGACAGGGACAGGGCACTGAAGCTTTCTTT

J: TRBJ2-3
size: -
D: TRBD1
V: TRBV4-1
CDR3: CASSRSTGARSTDTQYF
DNA: TGCGCCAGCAGCCGATCGACAGGGGCCAGAAGCACAGATACGCAGTATTTT

J: TRBJ2-1
size: -
D: TRBD2
V: TRBV11-1
CDR3: CASSRTSGPSYNEQFF
DNA: TGTGCCAGCAGCCGGACTAGCGGTCCCTCCTACAATGAGCAGTTCTTC

J: TRBJ2-1
size: once
D: TRBD2
V: TRBV27
CDR3: CASSSVGSGSNEQFF
DNA: TGTGCCAGCAGTTCCGTAGGTAGCGGGAGTAATGAGCAGTTCTTC

J: TRBJ1-1
size: -
D: -
V: TRBV27
CDR3: CASSRGDSMNTEAFF
DNA: TGTGCCAGCAGTCGAGGCGACAGCATGAACACTGAAGCTTTCTTT

J: TRBJ2-7
size: -
D: TRBD2
V: TRBV4-1
CDR3: CASSHLPSGTYEQYF
DNA: TGCGCCAGCAGCCACCTTCCTAGCGGGACCTACGAGCAGTACTTC

J: TRBJ1-2
size: once
D: -
V: TRBV4-1
CDR3: CASSPGGGYTF
DNA: TGCGCCAGCAGCCCCGGGGGAGGCTACACCTTC

J: TRBJ2-1
size: -
D: TRBD1
V: TRBV11-2
CDR3: CASSSRDSKTSGYYNEQFF
DNA: TGTGCCAGCAGCTCCCGGGACAGCAAAACCTCGGGTTACTACAATGAGCAGTTCTTC

J: TRBJ1-1
size: -
D: -
V: TRBV30
CDR3: CAWSTGVTEAFF
DNA: TGTGCCTGGAGTACGGGGGTCACTGAAGCTTTCTTT

J: TRBJ1-5
size: few
D: TRBD1
V: TRBV2
CDR3: CASRGGTGGSPQHF
DNA: TGTGCCAGCAGAGGGGGGACAGGGGGCTCGCCCCAGCATTTT

J: TRBJ2-7
size: -
D: TRBD1
V: TRBV7-2
CDR3: CASSFIQGGYEQYF
DNA: TGTGCCAGCAGCTTTATACAGGGGGGATACGAGCAGTACTTC

J: TRBJ2-5
size: few
D: TRBD1
V: TRBV5-1
CDR3: CASSLRWRQGVETQYF
DNA: TGCGCCAGCAGCTTGCGGTGGAGACAGGGGGTGGAGACCCAGTACTTC

J: TRBJ2-3
size: -
D: TRBD1
V: TRBV29-1
CDR3: CSVVRTGSSTDTQYF
DNA: TGCAGCGTTGTGCGGACAGGCTCTAGCACAGATACGCAGTATTTT

J: TRBJ2-1
size: -
D: -
V: TRBV11-3
CDR3: CASSSGVSYNEQFF
DNA: TGTGCCAGCAGCTCGGGGGTTTCCTACAATGAGCAGTTCTTC

J: TRBJ2-1
size: few
D: -
V: TRBV19
CDR3: CASSMLGVGNEQFF
DNA: TGTGCCAGTAGTATGTTGGGAGTTGGGAATGAGCAGTTCTTC

J: TRBJ2-3
size: few
D: TRBD2
V: TRBV6-5
CDR3: CASHGDYSTDTQYF
DNA: TGTGCCAGCCACGGGGACTACAGCACAGATACGCAGTATTTT

J: TRBJ2-7
size: few
D: -
V: TRBV7-6
CDR3: CASSLVAQGAYEQYF
DNA: TGTGCCAGCAGCTTAGTAGCACAAGGGGCCTACGAGCAGTACTTC